The clone carrying this T cell receptor beta chain was recorded only once. TCRdb recomputed calls from the RT-PCR reads with MiXCR, one row per CDR3 protein. The table has approximately 220,000 distinct CDR3 sequences, roughly 38% seen once. CDR1 and CDR2 from the germline V gene are SGHRS and YFSETQ. This CDR3 spans 17 amino acids. The junction had 11 bases not matched to a gene; V was cut back by 4 bases and J by 0 bases. These data come from a study of patients and donors after allogeneic stem cell transplantation. The material sequenced was blood, either unsorted or a sorted T cell fraction (not recorded which). The TCR was taken from a human donor who was either an allogeneic HSCT recipient or a stem cell or donor lymphocyte infusion donor (not recorded which). It is not recorded whose cells these are; they may come from a transplant donor. The V and J genes are TRBV5-1 and TRBJ2-7, with 9 nucleotides matching TRBD1. CDR3 DNA: TGCGCCAGCAGCGACCAAGGGGGGACAGGGTTCTCCTACGAGCAGTACTTC. It encodes CASSDQGGTGFSYEQYF.